The rows below give T cell receptor beta chains drawn from one sample of a study of T cell responses to AZD1222 COVID-19 vaccine. Libraries were prepared by immunoSEQ multiplex PCR; TCRdb keeps only in-frame clonotypes and omits some of them. Of roughly 100,000 clones detected, about nine tenths appear once; the ten largest clones hold about 41%. Sample: peripheral blood, taken on day 0 of AZD1222 vaccination. Receptors originate from an adult in good health. Both conserved end residues are part of each CDR3. The D gene is left open where the match is weak. Part of the rows lack a size; the others show once, few, many or a class for expanded clones.

d_gene: TRBD1
j_gene: TRBJ1-1
abundance: NA
v_gene: TRBV7-9
CDR3aa: CASSLTGRMNTEAFF
CDR3nt: TGTGCCAGCAGCCTGACAGGGAGGATGAACACTGAAGCTTTCTTT

d_gene: TRBD2
j_gene: TRBJ2-1
abundance: NA
v_gene: TRBV11-2
CDR3aa: CASSPGLAGANEQFF
CDR3nt: TGTGCCAGCAGCCCGGGACTAGCGGGGGCCAATGAGCAGTTCTTC

d_gene: NA
j_gene: TRBJ1-3
abundance: NA
v_gene: TRBV19
CDR3aa: CASSKAGTGSSGNTIYF
CDR3nt: TGTGCCAGTAGTAAAGCCGGGACGGGAAGCTCTGGAAACACCATATATTTT

d_gene: NA
j_gene: TRBJ1-5
abundance: NA
v_gene: TRBV30
CDR3aa: CAWSVQTRLGQPQHF
CDR3nt: TGTGCCTGGAGTGTACAGACACGGCTGGGTCAGCCCCAGCATTTT

d_gene: NA
j_gene: TRBJ2-3
abundance: NA
v_gene: TRBV9
CDR3aa: CASSVAPGRGGTDTQYF
CDR3nt: TGTGCCAGCAGCGTAGCGCCGGGGCGGGGAGGCACAGATACGCAGTATTTT

d_gene: NA
j_gene: TRBJ1-5
abundance: NA
v_gene: TRBV28
CDR3aa: CASSSDNQPQHF
CDR3nt: TGTGCCAGCAGCTCCGATAATCAGCCCCAGCATTTT

d_gene: TRBD2
j_gene: TRBJ2-7
abundance: NA
v_gene: TRBV4-2
CDR3aa: CASSQDVPGRGSYEQYF
CDR3nt: TGTGCCAGCAGCCAAGACGTTCCCGGGAGGGGGAGCTACGAGCAGTACTTC

d_gene: NA
j_gene: TRBJ1-2
abundance: NA
v_gene: TRBV12-3/TRBV12-4
CDR3aa: CASSLSQSRGYTF
CDR3nt: TGTGCCAGCAGTTTGAGCCAGTCTAGAGGCTACACCTTC

d_gene: NA
j_gene: TRBJ2-1
abundance: NA
v_gene: TRBV6-1
CDR3aa: CASSDTRGPAGFRQFF
CDR3nt: TGTGCCAGCAGTGATACTCGGGGCCCCGCCGGGTTTCGGCAGTTCTTC

d_gene: TRBD2
j_gene: TRBJ2-3
abundance: NA
v_gene: TRBV5-1
CDR3aa: CASSLELAGVWGDTQYF
CDR3nt: TGCGCCAGCAGCTTGGAACTAGCGGGAGTCTGGGGAGATACGCAGTATTTT

d_gene: NA
j_gene: TRBJ2-1
abundance: NA
v_gene: TRBV3-1/TRBV3-2
CDR3aa: CASSQFVYEQFF
CDR3nt: TGTGCCAGCAGCCAATTTGTATATGAGCAGTTCTTC

d_gene: NA
j_gene: TRBJ2-2
abundance: NA
v_gene: TRBV3-1/TRBV3-2
CDR3aa: CASSPSGTVRRGELFF
CDR3nt: TGTGCCAGCAGCCCGAGCGGCACAGTCAGGCGGGGGGAGCTGTTTTTT

d_gene: TRBD1
j_gene: TRBJ1-2
abundance: once
v_gene: TRBV19
CDR3aa: CASSRSGQGVVYGYTF
CDR3nt: TGTGCCAGTAGCCGATCCGGACAGGGGGTAGTCTATGGCTACACCTTC

d_gene: NA
j_gene: TRBJ2-3
abundance: NA
v_gene: TRBV7-2
CDR3aa: CASSLQGQGSTDTQYF
CDR3nt: TGTGCCAGCAGCTTACAAGGACAAGGAAGCACAGATACGCAGTATTTT

d_gene: TRBD1
j_gene: TRBJ2-4
abundance: few
v_gene: TRBV28
CDR3aa: CASSSTRQGVNIQYF
CDR3nt: TGTGCCAGCAGTTCCACCCGACAGGGGGTGAACATTCAGTACTTC

d_gene: NA
j_gene: TRBJ2-2
abundance: NA
v_gene: TRBV28
CDR3aa: CASSLYTGELFF
CDR3nt: TGTGCCAGCAGTTTATACACCGGGGAGCTGTTTTTT

d_gene: TRBD2
j_gene: TRBJ2-7
abundance: NA
v_gene: TRBV6-2/TRBV6-3
CDR3aa: CASSYSSAGLADPYEQYF
CDR3nt: TGTGCCAGCAGTTACTCATCTGCGGGACTAGCGGATCCCTACGAGCAGTACTTC

d_gene: NA
j_gene: TRBJ1-2
abundance: NA
v_gene: TRBV29-1
CDR3aa: CSVDPGRGYGYTF
CDR3nt: TGCAGCGTGGATCCGGGACGGGGATATGGCTACACCTTC

d_gene: TRBD1
j_gene: TRBJ2-7
abundance: few
v_gene: TRBV5-1
CDR3aa: CASSLGDSYYEQYF
CDR3nt: TGCGCCAGCAGCTTGGGGGACAGTTACTACGAGCAGTACTTC

d_gene: NA
j_gene: TRBJ2-1
abundance: once
v_gene: TRBV20-1
CDR3aa: CSARVFEQFF
CDR3nt: TGCAGTGCTAGAGTTTTTGAGCAGTTCTTC

d_gene: NA
j_gene: TRBJ2-2
abundance: few
v_gene: TRBV12-3/TRBV12-4
CDR3aa: CASSSQTGELFF
CDR3nt: TGTGCCAGCAGCTCTCAAACCGGGGAGCTGTTTTTT

d_gene: TRBD2
j_gene: TRBJ2-5
abundance: NA
v_gene: TRBV4-1
CDR3aa: CASSQASASGREETQYF
CDR3nt: TGCGCCAGCAGCCAAGCGTCGGCTAGCGGGAGGGAGGAGACCCAGTACTTC

d_gene: NA
j_gene: TRBJ2-3
abundance: NA
v_gene: TRBV12-5
CDR3aa: CASGKSDSTDTQYF
CDR3nt: TGTGCTAGTGGTAAAAGCGACAGCACAGATACGCAGTATTTT

d_gene: NA
j_gene: TRBJ2-3
abundance: NA
v_gene: TRBV13
CDR3aa: CASSKRFTDTQYF
CDR3nt: TGTGCCAGCAGTAAGCGGTTCACAGATACGCAGTATTTT

d_gene: NA
j_gene: TRBJ2-7
abundance: NA
v_gene: TRBV28
CDR3aa: CASSLGRSTYEQYF
CDR3nt: TGTGCCAGCAGTTTGGGCCGGAGTACCTACGAGCAGTACTTC

d_gene: NA
j_gene: TRBJ2-5
abundance: once
v_gene: TRBV7-9
CDR3aa: CASSLGTGAPGETQYF
CDR3nt: TGTGCCAGCAGCTTAGGTACCGGGGCCCCCGGGGAGACCCAGTACTTC

d_gene: TRBD1
j_gene: TRBJ2-3
abundance: NA
v_gene: TRBV5-1
CDR3aa: CASTPGQGSTDTQYF
CDR3nt: TGCGCCAGCACCCCGGGACAGGGTTCGACAGATACGCAGTATTTT

d_gene: NA
j_gene: TRBJ1-1
abundance: NA
v_gene: TRBV7-5
CDR3aa: CARSGGQENTEAFF
CDR3nt: TGTGCCAGAAGCGGGGGACAGGAGAACACTGAAGCTTTCTTT

d_gene: NA
j_gene: TRBJ2-7
abundance: NA
v_gene: TRBV27
CDR3aa: CASSLSYGYEQYF
CDR3nt: TGTGCCAGCAGTTTAAGTTACGGGTACGAGCAGTACTTC

d_gene: NA
j_gene: TRBJ1-6
abundance: NA
v_gene: TRBV28
CDR3aa: CASSTRAGRVDSPLHF
CDR3nt: TGTGCCAGCAGTACTCGGGCGGGGAGGGTAGATTCACCCCTCCACTTT

d_gene: TRBD1
j_gene: TRBJ1-1
abundance: NA
v_gene: TRBV2
CDR3aa: CASIRDRGWEYAEAFF
CDR3nt: TGTGCCAGCATCCGGGACAGGGGGTGGGAATACGCTGAAGCTTTCTTT

d_gene: TRBD2
j_gene: TRBJ2-4
abundance: NA
v_gene: TRBV16
CDR3aa: CASSPPGGNIQYF
CDR3nt: TGTGCCAGCAGCCCTCCGGGGGGAAACATTCAGTACTTC

d_gene: NA
j_gene: TRBJ1-2
abundance: NA
v_gene: TRBV6-5
CDR3aa: CASSFRGYGYTF
CDR3nt: TGTGCCAGCAGCTTCAGGGGATATGGCTACACCTTC

d_gene: TRBD2
j_gene: TRBJ2-7
abundance: once
v_gene: TRBV3-1/TRBV3-2
CDR3aa: CASSQTTSGRNEQYF
CDR3nt: TGTGCCAGCAGCCAGACGACTAGCGGGAGAAACGAGCAGTACTTC

d_gene: NA
j_gene: TRBJ2-7
abundance: few
v_gene: TRBV10-1
CDR3aa: CASSDDPSPLPDSYEQYF
CDR3nt: TGCGCCAGCAGTGATGACCCCTCCCCCTTGCCGGACTCCTACGAGCAGTACTTC

d_gene: NA
j_gene: TRBJ2-2
abundance: NA
v_gene: TRBV6-5
CDR3aa: CASSYTPGPGELFF
CDR3nt: TGTGCCAGCAGTTACACTCCAGGGCCCGGGGAGCTGTTTTTT

d_gene: NA
j_gene: TRBJ1-1
abundance: NA
v_gene: TRBV9
CDR3aa: CASSPTVYTEAFF
CDR3nt: TGTGCCAGCAGCCCCACAGTGTACACTGAAGCTTTCTTT

d_gene: TRBD2
j_gene: TRBJ2-1
abundance: NA
v_gene: TRBV7-9
CDR3aa: CASSLVTSGNEVNEQFF
CDR3nt: TGTGCCAGCAGCTTAGTAACTAGCGGGAATGAAGTCAATGAGCAGTTCTTC

d_gene: TRBD1
j_gene: TRBJ1-2
abundance: NA
v_gene: TRBV6-5
CDR3aa: CASSWGQGGYGYTF
CDR3nt: TGTGCCAGCAGTTGGGGACAGGGAGGCTATGGCTACACCTTC

d_gene: NA
j_gene: TRBJ2-7
abundance: NA
v_gene: TRBV4-1
CDR3aa: CASSQDSSYEQYF
CDR3nt: TGCGCCAGCAGCCAAGATAGCTCCTACGAGCAGTACTTC

d_gene: NA
j_gene: TRBJ2-7
abundance: once
v_gene: TRBV27
CDR3aa: CATLGHGREQYF
CDR3nt: TGTGCCACCCTGGGCCACGGTCGCGAGCAGTACTTC

d_gene: NA
j_gene: TRBJ2-7
abundance: NA
v_gene: TRBV6-2/TRBV6-3
CDR3aa: CASSYSTVTYEQYF
CDR3nt: TGTGCCAGCAGTTACTCGACAGTAACCTACGAGCAGTACTTC

d_gene: NA
j_gene: TRBJ2-5
abundance: NA
v_gene: TRBV24-1
CDR3aa: CATMGEETQYF
CDR3nt: TGTGCCACCATGGGAGAAGAGACCCAGTACTTC

d_gene: TRBD1
j_gene: TRBJ1-5
abundance: NA
v_gene: TRBV15
CDR3aa: CATTPTGNQPQHF
CDR3nt: TGTGCCACCACTCCGACAGGGAATCAGCCCCAGCATTTT

d_gene: TRBD2
j_gene: TRBJ2-7
abundance: NA
v_gene: TRBV2
CDR3aa: CAKRAGASYEQYF
CDR3nt: TGTGCCAAACGGGCGGGAGCATCCTACGAGCAGTACTTC

d_gene: NA
j_gene: TRBJ1-5
abundance: NA
v_gene: TRBV28
CDR3aa: CASSSSVGNQPQHF
CDR3nt: TGTGCCAGCAGTTCCTCCGTGGGGAATCAGCCCCAGCATTTT

d_gene: NA
j_gene: TRBJ1-1
abundance: once
v_gene: TRBV28
CDR3aa: CASSSPGANTEAFF
CDR3nt: TGTGCCAGCAGCTCCCCGGGGGCGAACACTGAAGCTTTCTTT

d_gene: TRBD1
j_gene: TRBJ1-5
abundance: NA
v_gene: TRBV19
CDR3aa: CASSQPDRAQPQHF
CDR3nt: TGTGCCAGTAGCCAACCGGACAGGGCTCAGCCCCAGCATTTT

d_gene: NA
j_gene: TRBJ1-4
abundance: NA
v_gene: TRBV6-5
CDR3aa: CASSRDVGEKLFF
CDR3nt: TGTGCCAGCAGTCGGGACGTCGGGGAAAAACTGTTTTTT

d_gene: NA
j_gene: TRBJ2-7
abundance: NA
v_gene: TRBV6-5
CDR3aa: CASSNNRRSHEQYF
CDR3nt: TGTGCCAGCAGCAACAATAGGAGGTCCCACGAGCAGTACTTC

d_gene: NA
j_gene: TRBJ2-1
abundance: NA
v_gene: TRBV2
CDR3aa: CASGLLNNEQFF
CDR3nt: TGTGCCAGCGGCCTACTGAACAATGAGCAGTTCTTC

d_gene: NA
j_gene: TRBJ2-7
abundance: NA
v_gene: TRBV7-2
CDR3aa: CASSRDRGREQYF
CDR3nt: TGTGCCAGCAGCAGGGACCGGGGGAGGGAGCAGTACTTC

d_gene: NA
j_gene: TRBJ2-2
abundance: NA
v_gene: TRBV10-1
CDR3aa: CASSAAGTHTGELFF
CDR3nt: TGCGCCAGCAGTGCCGCCGGGACTCACACCGGGGAGCTGTTTTTT

d_gene: NA
j_gene: TRBJ2-7
abundance: NA
v_gene: TRBV5-5
CDR3aa: CASSSLAVSGEQYF
CDR3nt: TGTGCCAGCAGCTCACTGGCGGTATCGGGGGAGCAGTACTTC

d_gene: TRBD1
j_gene: TRBJ2-7
abundance: NA
v_gene: TRBV5-1
CDR3aa: CASSFDRGRYEQYF
CDR3nt: TGCGCCAGCAGCTTCGACAGGGGGCGGTACGAGCAGTACTTC

d_gene: NA
j_gene: TRBJ2-7
abundance: NA
v_gene: TRBV7-6
CDR3aa: CASSPDTAYEQYF
CDR3nt: TGTGCCAGCAGCCCCGACACAGCCTACGAGCAGTACTTC

d_gene: TRBD1
j_gene: TRBJ1-6
abundance: NA
v_gene: TRBV2
CDR3aa: CASTLQGAVYNSPLHF
CDR3nt: TGTGCCAGCACTCTCCAGGGGGCGGTTTATAATTCACCCCTCCACTTT

d_gene: NA
j_gene: TRBJ1-1
abundance: NA
v_gene: TRBV29-1
CDR3aa: CSVGRVVVNTEAFF
CDR3nt: TGCAGCGTTGGGAGGGTGGTGGTGAACACTGAAGCTTTCTTT

d_gene: NA
j_gene: TRBJ1-4
abundance: NA
v_gene: TRBV28
CDR3aa: CASTFGGPLNEKLFF
CDR3nt: TGTGCCAGCACCTTCGGGGGCCCTCTTAATGAAAAACTGTTTTTT